This T cell receptor beta chain was observed in a study of cytomegalovirus exposure and HLA in healthy donors. About the study: Early on, a data release was issued that held tens of millions of unique TCRs from HLA-typed donors. Whole-study findings and limits: A cluster of highly shared sequence variants was likely a sequencing artifact. TCR beta chains associated with HLA were, in a later analysis, more clonally expanded than equally common others. Owing to their indistinguishability, certain V segments, notably TRBV6-2 and TRBV6-3, were excluded.

V shed 4 bases and J shed 5 bases, with 12 bases lying between them. This CDR3 region has 13 residues. From germline, CDR1 is SGDLS and CDR2 YYNGEE. This PCR relied on a set of 60 Vbeta primers and 13 Jbeta primers. TCRdb's table, derived via immunoSEQ multiplex PCR, lists solely in-frame clones and lacks some. The sample contains 110,000 or so clones, around 80% of which appear only once. This clone has only one observation. Its antigen is not known. This receptor was obtained from a man aged 40-50 years in good health and CMV-seropositive. The chain links TRBV9 to TRBJ1-2; D might be TRBD1 (6 bases). Sequencing was performed on PBMCs. The DNA for the CDR3 is TGTGCCAGCAGCCGGACAGATCCTTATGGCTACACCTTC. Encoded protein: CASSRTDPYGYTF.